Below are 16 T cell receptor beta chains sequenced from a single sample in a study of glioma-infiltrating T cells after dendritic cell vaccination (dated by TCRdb to the mid-2010s). The label giving this sample's time point can be read as: after dendritic cell vaccination, including at tumor progression/relapse. Receptor amplification or capture employed the immunoSEQ multiplex PCR assay. This is the immuneACCESS table as TCRdb keeps it, with only in-frame sequences that have V and J called. A part of the clones is gone; compared with another copy, unresolved V genes explain less than half, and the rest is unexplained. A total of 100,000 or so clones appear in this sample, around 87% of them only once. 2.5% to 3% of the sample belongs to the ten largest clones. Sequenced material: blood, taken after dendritic cell vaccination. These receptors were obtained from a human donor with glioblastoma.

The V gene is TRBV19, the J gene TRBJ2-5; 8 positions agree with TRBD1. The V segment lost 8 bases and the J segment 5 bases; nucleotides outside the gene matches: 7. The CDR3 contains 13 residues. CDR1 LNHDA and CDR2 SQIVND come from the germline V gene (reference sequence). The CDR3 here is CASRPGGGETQYF. Here the CDR3 DNA reads TGTGCCAGTCGACCAGGGGGCGGGGAGACCCAGTACTTC.

This clone has more than one count but fewer than ten. V gene TRBV6-5 combines with J gene TRBJ2-1; TRBD1 agrees at 10 bases. The J segment lost 7 bases and the V segment lost 2 bases, leaving 5 bases of the junction unmatched. This CDR3 spans 15 amino acids. Germline V gives CDR1 MNHEY, CDR2 SVGAGI. CDR3 bases: TGTGCCAGCAGTTACGCGAGGACAGGGGGGAATGAGCAGTTCTTC. This translates into CASSYARTGGNEQFF.

V usage is TRBV7-3 and J usage is TRBJ2-1; 11 positions match TRBD2. V trimming: 5 bases; J trimming: 10 bases; junction bases outside the gene matches: 4. The CDR3 consists of 13 residues. Germline CDR1 SGHTA, CDR2 FQGTGA. CDR3 amino acids: CASSTSGGDEQFF. CDR3 DNA: TGTGCCAGCAGCACTAGCGGGGGAGACGAGCAGTTCTTC.

J is TRBJ1-1 and V is TRBV2; 10 nucleotides agree with TRBD1. There are 16 residues in the CDR3. V lost 6 bases to trimming and J lost 1 base; unmatched junction nucleotides: 8. Germline-derived CDR1 and CDR2 are SNHLY and FYNNEI. The CDR3 sequence is CASSGPGTGENTEAFF. CDR3 DNA sequence: TGTGCCAGCAGCGGTCCCGGGACAGGGGAGAACACTGAAGCTTTCTTT.

This clone turned up a few times. The chain recombines TRBV29-1 with TRBJ2-7; perhaps TRBD2 as D (7 bases). This CDR3 comprises 14 residues. The germline gives CDR1 SQVTM, CDR2 ANQGSEA. V lost 7 bases and J lost 3, with 19 bases in between. This CDR3 is CSATGGRNNYEQYF. The CDR3 DNA reads as TGCAGCGCTACGGGGGGCAGAAACAACTACGAGCAGTACTTC.

The chain combines TRBV7-2 with TRBJ2-3; 7 nucleotides match TRBD2. The CDR3 consists of 15 residues. The J segment lost 5 bases and the V segment lost 7 bases, leaving 12 bases of the junction unmatched. Germline CDR1 reads SGHTA; CDR2 reads FQGNSA. The CDR3 DNA sequence: TGTGCCAGCACCTCTTCCGGGACTACTCGAGATACGCAGTATTTT. This gives the protein CASTSSGTTRDTQYF.

The chain employs TRBV5-1 and TRBJ2-2; D possibly corresponds to TRBD1 (6 bases). The CDR3 has 13 amino acids. V shed 3 bases and J shed 4 bases, with 7 bases lying between them. From germline, CDR1 is SGHRS and CDR2 YFSETQ. The CDR3 here is CASSWDTTGELFF. CDR3 nucleotide sequence: TGCGCCAGCAGCTGGGACACCACCGGGGAGCTGTTTTTT. The variable domain in full, with the rest retrieved from reference TRBV5-1 and TRBJ2-2, is KAGVTQTPRYLIKTRGQQVTLSCSPISGHRSVSWYQQTPGQGLQFLFEYFSETQRNKGNFPGRFSGRQFSNSRSEMNVSTLELGDSALYLCASSWDTTGELFFGEGSRLTVL.

This sequence joins TRBV4-1 and TRBJ2-2; D is possibly TRBD2 (5 bases). The CDR3 extends over 13 amino acids. The V end lost 1 base, the J end lost 6 bases, and 6 bases lay between the germline ends. Germline loops: CDR1 MGHRA, CDR2 YSYEKL. The CDR3 DNA reads as TGCGCCAGCAGCCAAGGAGGGCCCGGGGAGCTGTTTTTT. Protein: CASSQGGPGELFF.

This chain links TRBV5-4 with TRBJ1-4; maybe TRBD1 (5 bases). The CDR3 has 16 amino acids. V was trimmed by 5 bases and J by 1 base, leaving 15 bases between them. The germline CDR1 and CDR2 sequences are SGHNT and YYREEE (reference sequence). The CDR3 nucleotides are TGTGCCAGCAGTCCGGGGGGGAAGGGAACTAATGAAAAACTGTTTTTT. It specifies CASSPGGKGTNEKLFF.

V is TRBV7-2 and J is TRBJ2-2; 11 positions match TRBD2. Germline loops: CDR1 SGHTA, CDR2 FQGNSA. The CDR3 covers 15 residues. The J segment lost 5 bases and the V segment lost 5 bases, leaving 4 bases of the junction unmatched. The CDR3 region has the DNA TGTGCCAGCAGCGCCCTAGCGGGGGGTACCGGGGAGCTGTTTTTT. The encoded protein is CASSALAGGTGELFF.

The gene calls are TRBV27 and TRBJ2-3, with 12 bases fitting TRBD2. From germline, CDR1 is MNHEY and CDR2 SMNVEV (reference sequence). The CDR3 is 17 amino acids. V lost 4 bases and J lost 5; bases outside the gene matches: 10. This CDR3 is CASSWATSGGRGDTQYF. The CDR3 nucleotides are TGTGCCAGCAGTTGGGCGACTAGCGGGGGTCGGGGAGATACGCAGTATTTT.

For this clone: This sample also contains other DNA sequences that code for the same CDR3. The chain carries TRBV12-5 and TRBJ1-1, with D possibly being TRBD1 (5 bases). Germline V gives CDR1 LGHNT, CDR2 FRNRAP. V shed 6 bases and J shed 2 bases, with 13 bases lying between them. CDR3 length: 14 residues. DNA of the CDR3: TGTGCTAGTGGCCCCGGGACTCCAAACACTGAAGCTTTCTTT. As protein: CASGPGTPNTEAFF.

The chain couples TRBV4-1 to TRBJ2-5; D ambiguous. The CDR3 totals 14 residues. The germline gives CDR1 MGHRA, CDR2 YSYEKL. The V end lost 1 base, the J end lost 5 bases, and 11 bases lay between the germline ends. CDR3 loop: CASSQVASWETQYF. In DNA, the CDR3 is TGCGCCAGCAGCCAAGTGGCCAGTTGGGAGACCCAGTACTTC.

The count of this clone is one. J is TRBJ2-2 and V is TRBV5-1; D is possibly TRBD1 (6 bases). The CDR3 is made up of 13 amino acids. V was shortened by 4 bases and J by 6 bases, with 10 bases between the two germline ends. Germline CDR1 SGHRS, CDR2 YFSETQ. The CDR3 loop is CASSVGTSGELFF. The CDR3 DNA sequence: TGCGCCAGCAGCGTCGGGACATCCGGGGAGCTGTTTTTT.

The chain joins TRBV18 to TRBJ1-2; TRBD1 agrees at 8 bases. CDR1 and CDR2 (germline): KGHSH, LQKENI. The CDR3 runs 14 residues. With V trimmed by 6 bases and J by 4 bases, 7 bases remained unmatched. CDR3 sequence reads: CASSPDRASYGYTF. The CDR3 DNA reads TGTGCCAGCTCTCCGGACAGGGCCTCCTATGGCTACACCTTC.

About this clone itself: The sample holds other DNA sequences that translate to the same CDR3. The rearrangement joins TRBV10-3 to TRBJ2-7; D may be TRBD2 (5 bases). The CDR3 contains 12 residues. Germline V gene sequence: CDR1 ENHRY, CDR2 SYGVKD. Trimming took 2 bases from V and 3 from J, leaving 5 bases between them. This chain's CDR3 is CAISEAGYEQYF. The CDR3 DNA sequence: TGTGCCATCAGTGAGGCGGGCTACGAGCAGTACTTC.